The 4 T cell receptor beta chains below come from one sample, sequenced in a study of blood T cells in healthy people across ages. Then a second PCR, running roughly 7 to 11 cycles, was carried out with a sample-barcoded 5' primer and a J-beta primer mix. TCRdb reanalysed the 5' RACE reads using MiXCR and keeps one entry per CDR3 protein. This table holds hundreds of thousands of distinct CDR3 sequences, 46% found once. The specimen sequenced was blood. Receptor source: a man at least 80 years old in good health.

The V call is TRBV7-2, the J call TRBJ1-4; D gene unclear. Between the trimmed V and J ends, which lost 2 bases and 5 bases, there was a span of 12 bases. The CDR3 runs 15 residues. Germline-derived CDR1 and CDR2 are SGHTA and FQGNSA. CDR3 DNA: TGTGCCAGCAGCTTACAAGGACGGCTGAATGAAAAACTGTTTTTT. Residues: CASSLQGRLNEKLFF. The full variable domain, its missing parts supplied by reference TRBV7-2 and TRBJ1-4, is GAGVSQSPSNKVTEKGKDVELRCDPISGHTALYWYRQSLGQGLEFLIYFQGNSAPDKSGLPSDRFSAERTGGSVSTLTIQRTQQEDSAVYLCASSLQGRLNEKLFFGSGTQLSVL.

The chain carries TRBV29-1 and TRBJ2-2; perhaps TRBD1 as D (5 bases). Trimming pared 7 bases from V and 6 bases from J, leaving 9 bases between. Germline V gene data show CDR1 as SQVTM and CDR2 as ANQGSEA. This CDR3 contains 11 residues. CDR3 in DNA: TGCAGCGCCAGGGTTGCCGGGGAGCTGTTTTTT. Translation: CSARVAGELFF.

The rearrangement links TRBV6-6 to TRBJ1-1, with TRBD1 as a possible D gene (5 bases). Trimming removed 4 bases from V and 1 base from J, with 10 bases in between. In germline, CDR1 is MNHNY, CDR2 SVGAGI (reference sequence). The CDR3 runs to 14 residues. CDR3 sequence: CASSSRQTNTEAFF. The CDR3 coding sequence is TGTGCCAGCAGTTCTCGACAGACGAACACTGAAGCTTTCTTT.

This chain links TRBV4-2 with TRBJ2-1; 7 positions match TRBD2. Germline CDR1 and CDR2: LGHNA and YNFKEQ. V gave up 1 base and J gave up 4 bases; unmatched junction bases: 10. This CDR3 spans 17 amino acids. CDR3 region: CASSQGGRGHGYNEQFF. The CDR3 DNA reads TGTGCCAGCAGCCAAGGGGGGAGGGGCCATGGGTACAATGAGCAGTTCTTC.